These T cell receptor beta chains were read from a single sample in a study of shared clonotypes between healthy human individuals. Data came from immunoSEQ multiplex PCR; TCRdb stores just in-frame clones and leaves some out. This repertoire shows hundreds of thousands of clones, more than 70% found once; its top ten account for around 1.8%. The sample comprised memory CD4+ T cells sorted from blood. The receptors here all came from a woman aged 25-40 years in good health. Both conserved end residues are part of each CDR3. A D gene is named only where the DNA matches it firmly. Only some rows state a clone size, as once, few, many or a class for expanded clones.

CDR3nt: TGTGCCAGCAGCTTGCTCGCGGGAGGTCCCTACGAGCAGTACTTC
CDR3aa: CASSLLAGGPYEQYF
abundance: -
d_gene: TRBD2
v_gene: TRBV5-4
j_gene: TRBJ2-7

CDR3nt: TGTGCCAGCAGCCCCATTGGAGGGGTATCACCCCTCCACTTT
CDR3aa: CASSPIGGVSPLHF
abundance: many
d_gene: -
v_gene: TRBV25-1
j_gene: TRBJ1-6

CDR3nt: TGTGCCAGCAGGGACAGGGGATTCTATGGCTACACCTTC
CDR3aa: CASRDRGFYGYTF
abundance: few
d_gene: TRBD1
v_gene: TRBV6-1
j_gene: TRBJ1-2

CDR3nt: TGTGCCAGCAGTAAAACAGGCGCCGGGAGCACAGATACGCAGTATTTT
CDR3aa: CASSKTGAGSTDTQYF
abundance: -
d_gene: -
v_gene: TRBV6-6
j_gene: TRBJ2-3

CDR3nt: TGCGCCAGCAGTCGAACCGCGGGAGGTGTGGAGACCCAGTACTTC
CDR3aa: CASSRTAGGVETQYF
abundance: once
d_gene: TRBD2
v_gene: TRBV10-1
j_gene: TRBJ2-5

CDR3nt: TGTGCCAGCAGTTTTTCGAGGACAGGTGATTACGAGCAGTACTTC
CDR3aa: CASSFSRTGDYEQYF
abundance: -
d_gene: TRBD1
v_gene: TRBV27
j_gene: TRBJ2-7

CDR3nt: TGTGCCACAAGCAGGGGAGGGACAGGGTCTTACGAGCAGTACTTC
CDR3aa: CATSRGGTGSYEQYF
abundance: -
d_gene: TRBD1
v_gene: TRBV6-5
j_gene: TRBJ2-7

CDR3nt: TGTGCCAGCAGCAAAGAGGGGACTAGCGGGAGGGACACAGATACGCAGTATTTT
CDR3aa: CASSKEGTSGRDTDTQYF
abundance: -
d_gene: -
v_gene: TRBV21-1
j_gene: TRBJ2-3

CDR3nt: TGTGCCAGCAGTGAAACGGGACACCTTAATGAGCAGTTCTTC
CDR3aa: CASSETGHLNEQFF
abundance: -
d_gene: -
v_gene: TRBV2
j_gene: TRBJ2-1

CDR3nt: TGTGCCAGCTCACCGAGGGGGAGAAACATTCAGTACTTC
CDR3aa: CASSPRGRNIQYF
abundance: -
d_gene: -
v_gene: TRBV18
j_gene: TRBJ2-4

CDR3nt: TGTGCCAGCAGCTTAGATAGGCGTGCTTTCTTT
CDR3aa: CASSLDRRAFF
abundance: -
d_gene: -
v_gene: TRBV11-3
j_gene: TRBJ1-1

CDR3nt: TGTGCCAGCAGTGGGGCAGGGGGAATCGGTGAAAAACTGTTTTTT
CDR3aa: CASSGAGGIGEKLFF
abundance: many
d_gene: TRBD1
v_gene: TRBV25-1
j_gene: TRBJ1-4

CDR3nt: TGTGCCAGCAGCTCGCAGACAGGCTCTATTATTCTCGATACGCAGTATTTT
CDR3aa: CASSSQTGSIILDTQYF
abundance: -
d_gene: -
v_gene: TRBV13
j_gene: TRBJ2-3

CDR3nt: TGTGCCAGCAGCACCTCCTCCGAGCAGTACTTC
CDR3aa: CASSTSSEQYF
abundance: -
d_gene: -
v_gene: TRBV5-4
j_gene: TRBJ2-7

CDR3nt: TGTGCCAGCAGTGGAGATATGAACACTGAAGCTTTCTTT
CDR3aa: CASSGDMNTEAFF
abundance: -
d_gene: -
v_gene: TRBV2
j_gene: TRBJ1-1

CDR3nt: TGTGCCAGCAGTTACACCCTACCACATACGCAGTATTTT
CDR3aa: CASSYTLPHTQYF
abundance: -
d_gene: -
v_gene: TRBV27
j_gene: TRBJ2-3

CDR3nt: TGTGCCAGCAGTGAAGTCGACGGTCCAGGTATCTACGAGCAGTACTTC
CDR3aa: CASSEVDGPGIYEQYF
abundance: -
d_gene: -
v_gene: TRBV6-1
j_gene: TRBJ2-7

CDR3nt: TGCGCCAGCAGCTTGGGGGACCGGGATACTAACGAGCAGTACTTC
CDR3aa: CASSLGDRDTNEQYF
abundance: -
d_gene: -
v_gene: TRBV5-1
j_gene: TRBJ2-7

CDR3nt: TGTGCCCATTCATCAGGGAGGGCCAGCAATGAGCAGTTCTTC
CDR3aa: CAHSSGRASNEQFF
abundance: -
d_gene: TRBD2
v_gene: TRBV19
j_gene: TRBJ2-1

CDR3nt: TGTGCCAGCAGCCGCCAGTTAGCGGGCTCCTACAATGAGCAGTTCTTC
CDR3aa: CASSRQLAGSYNEQFF
abundance: -
d_gene: TRBD2
v_gene: TRBV27
j_gene: TRBJ2-1

CDR3nt: TGTGCCAGTAGTATGAAGCATGCTCTCACTGAAGCTTTCTTT
CDR3aa: CASSMKHALTEAFF
abundance: few
d_gene: -
v_gene: TRBV19
j_gene: TRBJ1-1

CDR3nt: TGTGCCAGCAGCGCCGGGACAGGGAGCCATCAGCCCCAGCATTTT
CDR3aa: CASSAGTGSHQPQHF
abundance: -
d_gene: TRBD1
v_gene: TRBV11-2
j_gene: TRBJ1-5

CDR3nt: TGTGCCAGCAGCAGCACGGGTCGGGGAAACCAAGAGACCCAGTACTTC
CDR3aa: CASSSTGRGNQETQYF
abundance: -
d_gene: -
v_gene: TRBV11-2
j_gene: TRBJ2-5

CDR3nt: TGCGCCAGCAGTCCCGGGACTACCACCGGGGAGCTGTTTTTT
CDR3aa: CASSPGTTTGELFF
abundance: -
d_gene: TRBD2
v_gene: TRBV5-1
j_gene: TRBJ2-2

CDR3nt: TGCAGTCCAACCCCCTCTCATGAGCAGTTCTTC
CDR3aa: CSPTPSHEQFF
abundance: -
d_gene: -
v_gene: TRBV20-1
j_gene: TRBJ2-1

CDR3nt: TGTGCCAGCAGCCGTATAGCGGGAGACCATGAGCAGTTCTTC
CDR3aa: CASSRIAGDHEQFF
abundance: -
d_gene: TRBD2
v_gene: TRBV7-9
j_gene: TRBJ2-1

CDR3nt: TGTGCCAGCTCTCGGGGCCTCAGCACGAGGGCTTTCTTT
CDR3aa: CASSRGLSTRAFF
abundance: -
d_gene: -
v_gene: TRBV6-5
j_gene: TRBJ1-1

CDR3nt: TGTGCCAGTAGTATCCAGGGGTCGGGTCTCGGTAATGAGCAGTTCTTC
CDR3aa: CASSIQGSGLGNEQFF
abundance: -
d_gene: -
v_gene: TRBV19
j_gene: TRBJ2-1

CDR3nt: TGCGCCAGCAGCTTCTGGTCTAGCACAGATACGCAGTATTTT
CDR3aa: CASSFWSSTDTQYF
abundance: few
d_gene: -
v_gene: TRBV5-1
j_gene: TRBJ2-3

CDR3nt: TGTGCCAGCAGTGACTATAATGAGCAGTTCTTC
CDR3aa: CASSDYNEQFF
abundance: -
d_gene: -
v_gene: TRBV2
j_gene: TRBJ2-1

CDR3nt: TGTGCCAGCAGCCGACAGGGCCGGAACTATGGCTACACCTTC
CDR3aa: CASSRQGRNYGYTF
abundance: -
d_gene: TRBD1
v_gene: TRBV11-1
j_gene: TRBJ1-2

CDR3nt: TGTGCCAGCAAAATCGCCCCCTCGGGTGGTGAGCAGTTCTTC
CDR3aa: CASKIAPSGGEQFF
abundance: few
d_gene: -
v_gene: TRBV2
j_gene: TRBJ2-1

CDR3nt: TGTGCCAGCTCGCTCGGACCGTTGGTGACCTACGAGCAGTACTTC
CDR3aa: CASSLGPLVTYEQYF
abundance: once
d_gene: -
v_gene: TRBV18
j_gene: TRBJ2-7

CDR3nt: TGCGCCAGCAGCCCCCATGGCAGTAATCAGCCCCAGCATTTT
CDR3aa: CASSPHGSNQPQHF
abundance: -
d_gene: -
v_gene: TRBV4-1
j_gene: TRBJ1-5

CDR3nt: TGTGCCTGGAGTAAGGGGATGGCCTACGAGCAGTACTTC
CDR3aa: CAWSKGMAYEQYF
abundance: -
d_gene: -
v_gene: TRBV30
j_gene: TRBJ2-7

CDR3nt: TGTGCCAGCAGTCTAGCGGGAGACCCTGGGGCCAACGTCCTGACTTTC
CDR3aa: CASSLAGDPGANVLTF
abundance: -
d_gene: TRBD2
v_gene: TRBV6-6
j_gene: TRBJ2-6

CDR3nt: TGTGCCAGCAGCGTAGCGTGGGGAAGCCACGAGCAGTACTTC
CDR3aa: CASSVAWGSHEQYF
abundance: -
d_gene: -
v_gene: TRBV9
j_gene: TRBJ2-7

CDR3nt: TGTGCCAGCAGCCCCCAGGACACGATCTCCTACGAGCAGTACTTC
CDR3aa: CASSPQDTISYEQYF
abundance: -
d_gene: -
v_gene: TRBV5-4
j_gene: TRBJ2-7

CDR3nt: TGTGCCAGCAGTTTATTCCTTAACGAGCAGTACTTC
CDR3aa: CASSLFLNEQYF
abundance: once
d_gene: -
v_gene: TRBV28
j_gene: TRBJ2-7

CDR3nt: TGCGCCAGCAGCTTGGTTCCAGGCGCAAGCTCCTACGAGCAGTACTTC
CDR3aa: CASSLVPGASSYEQYF
abundance: -
d_gene: -
v_gene: TRBV5-1
j_gene: TRBJ2-7

CDR3nt: TGTGCCAGCAGTGACCTAGCGGGAGAAGGGGCAGATACGCAGTATTTT
CDR3aa: CASSDLAGEGADTQYF
abundance: -
d_gene: TRBD2
v_gene: TRBV6-4
j_gene: TRBJ2-3

CDR3nt: TGTGCCAGCAGCGAAGGGGCCCGAGGAGAGACCCAGTACTTC
CDR3aa: CASSEGARGETQYF
abundance: -
d_gene: -
v_gene: TRBV7-9
j_gene: TRBJ2-5

CDR3nt: TGTGCCAGTAGTTCTACAGGGGGCGGTCAGCCCCAGCATTTT
CDR3aa: CASSSTGGGQPQHF
abundance: -
d_gene: TRBD1
v_gene: TRBV19
j_gene: TRBJ1-5

CDR3nt: TGTGCCAGCAGCTTGGTGGAGGCTAGCAGCGAGCAGTACTTC
CDR3aa: CASSLVEASSEQYF
abundance: -
d_gene: -
v_gene: TRBV5-6
j_gene: TRBJ2-7

CDR3nt: TGTGCCAGCAGCTTGGCCGCGGGGACCTCTGAAGCTTTCTTT
CDR3aa: CASSLAAGTSEAFF
abundance: -
d_gene: -
v_gene: TRBV5-4
j_gene: TRBJ1-1

CDR3nt: TGTGCCAGCAGCCGACGGGGGAGGGAAGGCACCGGGGAGCTGTTTTTT
CDR3aa: CASSRRGREGTGELFF
abundance: -
d_gene: TRBD2
v_gene: TRBV13
j_gene: TRBJ2-2

CDR3nt: TGTGCCAGCAGCCCTTACAGGGCTGGCTACACCTTC
CDR3aa: CASSPYRAGYTF
abundance: once
d_gene: -
v_gene: TRBV7-2
j_gene: TRBJ1-2

CDR3nt: TGTGCCAGCAGGGGGACTAGTTCCTACAATGAGCAGTTCTTC
CDR3aa: CASRGTSSYNEQFF
abundance: -
d_gene: TRBD2
v_gene: TRBV2
j_gene: TRBJ2-1

CDR3nt: TGTGCCAGCAGTGAAGGGACAGGGGGCATCTACGAGCAGTACTTC
CDR3aa: CASSEGTGGIYEQYF
abundance: -
d_gene: TRBD1
v_gene: TRBV6-1
j_gene: TRBJ2-7

CDR3nt: TGTGCCAGCCGGGACATCCCCCACCCCGGGCAGTACTTC
CDR3aa: CASRDIPHPGQYF
abundance: many
d_gene: -
v_gene: TRBV6-1
j_gene: TRBJ2-7

CDR3nt: TGCGCCAGCAGCCAAGGGCCGGGAGGTGCCGAGACCCAGTACTTC
CDR3aa: CASSQGPGGAETQYF
abundance: -
d_gene: TRBD2
v_gene: TRBV4-1
j_gene: TRBJ2-5

CDR3nt: TGTGCCAGCAGCAACGGGGCTAGCGGGAGCTACAAGCAGTACTTC
CDR3aa: CASSNGASGSYKQYF
abundance: -
d_gene: TRBD2
v_gene: TRBV11-2
j_gene: TRBJ2-7

CDR3nt: TGTGCCTGGAGTGGGGGCACCGGGGAGCTGTTTTTT
CDR3aa: CAWSGGTGELFF
abundance: -
d_gene: -
v_gene: TRBV30
j_gene: TRBJ2-2

CDR3nt: TGTGCCAGCAGTTGGGACAGGGGAGAAACTGAAGCTTTCTTT
CDR3aa: CASSWDRGETEAFF
abundance: -
d_gene: TRBD1
v_gene: TRBV6-6
j_gene: TRBJ1-1

CDR3nt: TGTGCCAGCAGTGATCAAGGTAGCGGGAGTGCATACAATGAGCAGTTCTTC
CDR3aa: CASSDQGSGSAYNEQFF
abundance: -
d_gene: TRBD2
v_gene: TRBV25-1
j_gene: TRBJ2-1

CDR3nt: TGTGCCAGCGCGGGAGTTCGGACCGGGGAGCTGTTTTTT
CDR3aa: CASAGVRTGELFF
abundance: -
d_gene: TRBD2
v_gene: TRBV6-1
j_gene: TRBJ2-2

CDR3nt: TGTGCCAGTAGTCCCCCCAGCGGGAGTCTGACCGGGGAGCTGTTTTTT
CDR3aa: CASSPPSGSLTGELFF
abundance: -
d_gene: TRBD2
v_gene: TRBV19
j_gene: TRBJ2-2

CDR3nt: TGTGCCAGCAGTAAAACCGCAACACAAAACACCATATATTTT
CDR3aa: CASSKTATQNTIYF
abundance: -
d_gene: -
v_gene: TRBV28
j_gene: TRBJ1-3

CDR3nt: TGCGCCAGCAGCGACGGGACAGGGTCGAGCACTGAAGCTTTCTTT
CDR3aa: CASSDGTGSSTEAFF
abundance: -
d_gene: TRBD1
v_gene: TRBV10-2
j_gene: TRBJ1-1

CDR3nt: TGTGCCAGCTTACTAGACGACAATGAGCAGTTCTTC
CDR3aa: CASLLDDNEQFF
abundance: many
d_gene: -
v_gene: TRBV6-1
j_gene: TRBJ2-1